The clone carrying this TCR beta chain was counted a few times. Once RNA had been extracted, it was reverse transcribed into cDNA to act as the sequencing template. The repertoire was sequenced with immunoSEQ multiplex PCR; TCRdb's copy has only in-frame clones and lacks some. The table has 60,000 to 85,000 clones, roughly 30% seen once. The entry originates in a study of CD8+ T cells in alopecia areata. Overall study: Each of the treated patients was given oral tofacitinib, 5 to 10 mg twice daily, for moderate-to-severe alopecia areata. Tofacitinib was given for 6 to 18 months, then stopped for 6 months.

Treatment noted: oral pan-JAK inhibitor, 5-10 mg twice daily. This receptor was taken from a human donor with alopecia areata. The sequenced sample was CD8+ T cells sorted from blood, obtained at week 4, from a patient treated with tofacitinib.

The CDR3 spells CASSSGPSYEQYF. The CDR3 DNA reads TGTGCCAGCAGCAGCGGTCCATCCTACGAGCAGTACTTC. V gene TRBV7-6 combines with J gene TRBJ2-7, with D perhaps matching TRBD2 (5 bases). Germline CDR1 reads SGHVS; CDR2 reads FNYEAQ. V gave up 5 bases and J gave up 1 base, with 9 bases separating them. CDR3 length: 13 amino acids.